These 5 T cell receptor beta chains share one sample of origin, sequenced in a study of CD8 T cells in ankylosing spondylitis. TCRdb re-called the 5' RACE reads with MiXCR, one entry per CDR3 protein. This sample has 180,000 or so distinct CDR3 sequences; approximately 10% occur once, and the top ten carry almost 30%. Material for sequencing was blood, either unsorted or a sorted T cell fraction (not recorded which). Every receptor here comes from a male donor with ankylosing spondylitis or in good health (not recorded which).

Note on this clonotype: At one end, the junction sequence differs from germline, possibly due to a read error. This chain uses TRBV11-2 with TRBJ2-2, with 13 bases identical to TRBD2. Per the germline V gene, CDR1 is SGHAT and CDR2 is FQNNGV. The CDR3 contains 20 residues. CDR3 sequence: CASTLKKSPGLAGRAGELFF. The CDR3, as DNA: TGTGCCAGCACCTTAAAAAAATCCCCGGGACTAGCGGGGAGGGCCGGGGAGCTGTTTTTT.

This clonotype appeared many times. The chain uses TRBV4-1 and TRBJ1-5, with a weak D call TRBD1 (5 bases). The germline V and J ends were trimmed by 1 base and 7 bases, with 17 bases remaining between them. This CDR3 region has 16 residues. Looked up from germline, CDR1 is MGHRA and CDR2 is YSYEKL. CDR3 coding DNA: TGCGCCAGCAGCCAAGTTCCCGGGACGGCCCAACAGCCCCAGCATTTT. It is translated as CASSQVPGTAQQPQHF.

This clonotype was detected ten times or more. V is TRBV3-1 and J is TRBJ1-1; D gene ambiguous. The CDR3 length is 14 residues. V was cut by 1 base and J by 1 base, with 7 bases left in between. Germline values: CDR1 LGHDT, CDR2 YNNKEL (reference sequence). The CDR3 region is CASSQVGENTEAFF. The DNA of the CDR3 is TGTGCCAGCAGCCAAGTGGGAGAGAACACTGAAGCTTTCTTT.

J is TRBJ2-3 and V is TRBV6-5; perhaps TRBD2 as D (6 bases). V was trimmed by 4 bases and J by 0 bases, leaving 14 bases between them. CDR3 length: 16 residues. Germline V gene sequence: CDR1 MNHEY, CDR2 SVGAGI. As DNA, the CDR3 is TGTGCCAGCAGTTTCCTGGGACTTCATAGCACAGATACGCAGTATTTT. Translation: CASSFLGLHSTDTQYF.

This chain joins TRBV5-1 and TRBJ2-3, with 8 bases that match TRBD1. Trimming took 5 bases from V and 2 from J; bases not matched to a gene: 4. The CDR3 loop spans 14 amino acids. Germline CDR1 reads SGHRS; CDR2 reads YFSETQ. The chain's CDR3 is CASSTDRATDTQYF. CDR3 DNA: TGCGCCAGCAGTACGGACAGGGCCACAGATACGCAGTATTTT.